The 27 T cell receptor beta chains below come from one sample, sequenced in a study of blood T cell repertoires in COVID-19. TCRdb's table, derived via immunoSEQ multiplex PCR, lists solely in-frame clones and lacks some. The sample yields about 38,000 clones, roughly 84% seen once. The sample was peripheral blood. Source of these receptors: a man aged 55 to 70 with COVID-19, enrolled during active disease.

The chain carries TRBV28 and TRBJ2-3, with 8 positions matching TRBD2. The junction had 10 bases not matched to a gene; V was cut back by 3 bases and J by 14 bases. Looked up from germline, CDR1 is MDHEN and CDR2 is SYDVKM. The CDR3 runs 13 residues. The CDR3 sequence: CASSFLRTSSPYF. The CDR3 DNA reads TGTGCCAGCAGTTTCTTAAGGACTAGCTCGCCGTATTTT.

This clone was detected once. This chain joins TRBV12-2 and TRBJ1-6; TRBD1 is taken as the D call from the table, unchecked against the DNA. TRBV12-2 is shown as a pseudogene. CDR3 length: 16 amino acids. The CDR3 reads CASRLGQGFYNSPLHF. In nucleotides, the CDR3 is TGTGCAAGTCGCTTGGGACAGGGCTTTTATAATTCACCCCTCCACTTT.

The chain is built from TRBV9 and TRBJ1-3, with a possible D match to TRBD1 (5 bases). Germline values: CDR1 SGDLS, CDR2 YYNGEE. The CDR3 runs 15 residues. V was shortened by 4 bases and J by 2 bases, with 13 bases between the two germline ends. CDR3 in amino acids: CASSLGGGPGNTIYF. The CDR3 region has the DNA TGTGCCAGCAGCCTGGGGGGGGGACCTGGAAACACCATATATTTT.

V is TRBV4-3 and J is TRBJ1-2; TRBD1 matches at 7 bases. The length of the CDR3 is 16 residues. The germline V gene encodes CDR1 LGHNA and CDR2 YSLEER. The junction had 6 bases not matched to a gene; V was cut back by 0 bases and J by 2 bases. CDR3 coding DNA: TGCGCCAGCAGCCAAGATATACGGACAGGAAACTATGGCTACACCTTC. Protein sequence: CASSQDIRTGNYGYTF.

CDR3 region: CASSSLAGVDTGELFF. CDR3 DNA: TGCGCCAGCAGCTCGCTAGCGGGAGTAGACACCGGGGAGCTGTTTTTT. The V call is TRBV5-1, the J call TRBJ2-2; TRBD2 agrees at 10 bases. Germline V gives CDR1 SGHRS, CDR2 YFSETQ. V lost 3 bases, J lost 3 bases, and 5 bases stayed unmatched. This CDR3 comprises 16 residues.

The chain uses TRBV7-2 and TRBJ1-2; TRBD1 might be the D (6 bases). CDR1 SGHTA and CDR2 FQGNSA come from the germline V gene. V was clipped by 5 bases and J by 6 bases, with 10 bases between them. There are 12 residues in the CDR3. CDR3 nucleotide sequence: TGTGCCAGCAGCCTACAGGGAGATGGCTACACCTTC. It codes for CASSLQGDGYTF.

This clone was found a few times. The CDR3 here is CASSVDRGLNTGELFF. In nucleotides, the CDR3 is TGTGCCAGCAGTGTCGACAGGGGGCTTAACACCGGGGAGCTGTTTTTT. V gene TRBV2 combines with J gene TRBJ2-2; 10 bases fit TRBD1. Losses at the gene ends were 4 bases for V and 2 bases for J; bases not matched to a gene: 4. The length of the CDR3 is 16 residues. Germline CDR1 and CDR2: SNHLY and FYNNEI.

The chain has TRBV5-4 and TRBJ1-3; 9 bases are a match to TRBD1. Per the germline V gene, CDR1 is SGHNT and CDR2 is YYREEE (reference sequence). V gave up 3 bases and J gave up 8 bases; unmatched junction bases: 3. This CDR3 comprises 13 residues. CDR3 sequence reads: CASSWTGADTIYF. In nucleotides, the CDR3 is TGTGCCAGCAGCTGGACAGGGGCCGACACCATATATTTT.

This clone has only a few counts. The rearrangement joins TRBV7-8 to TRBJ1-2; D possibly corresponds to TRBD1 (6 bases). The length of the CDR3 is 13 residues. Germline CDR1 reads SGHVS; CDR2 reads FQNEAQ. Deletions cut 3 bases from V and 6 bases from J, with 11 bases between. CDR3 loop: CASSFQGFDGYTF. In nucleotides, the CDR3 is TGTGCCAGCAGCTTCCAGGGGTTTGATGGCTACACCTTC.

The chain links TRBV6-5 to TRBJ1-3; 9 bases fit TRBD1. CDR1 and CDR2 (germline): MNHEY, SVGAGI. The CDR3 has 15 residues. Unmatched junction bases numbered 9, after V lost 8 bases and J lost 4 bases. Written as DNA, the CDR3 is TGTGCCAGCTCTCTACAGGGGGCAGGGGGAAACACCATATATTTT. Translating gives CASSLQGAGGNTIYF.

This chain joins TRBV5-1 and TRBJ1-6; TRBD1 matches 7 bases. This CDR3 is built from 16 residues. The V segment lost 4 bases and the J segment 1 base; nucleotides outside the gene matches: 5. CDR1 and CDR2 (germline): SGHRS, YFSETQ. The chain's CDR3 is CASSPRGFSYNSPLHF. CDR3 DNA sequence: TGCGCCAGCAGCCCCAGGGGGTTTTCCTATAATTCACCCCTCCACTTT.

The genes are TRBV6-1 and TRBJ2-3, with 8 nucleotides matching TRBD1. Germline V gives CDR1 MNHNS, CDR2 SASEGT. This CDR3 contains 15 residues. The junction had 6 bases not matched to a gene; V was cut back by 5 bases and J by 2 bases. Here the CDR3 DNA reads TGTGCCAGCAGTAGGACAGGGACCTCCACAGATACGCAGTATTTT. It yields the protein CASSRTGTSTDTQYF.

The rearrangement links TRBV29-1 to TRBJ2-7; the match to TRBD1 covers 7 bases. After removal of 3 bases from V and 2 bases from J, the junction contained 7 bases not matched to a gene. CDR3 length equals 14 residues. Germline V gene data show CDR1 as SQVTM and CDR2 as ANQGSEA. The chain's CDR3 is CSVDLGQGAYEQYF. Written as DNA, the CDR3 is TGCAGCGTTGATTTAGGGCAGGGGGCCTACGAGCAGTACTTC.

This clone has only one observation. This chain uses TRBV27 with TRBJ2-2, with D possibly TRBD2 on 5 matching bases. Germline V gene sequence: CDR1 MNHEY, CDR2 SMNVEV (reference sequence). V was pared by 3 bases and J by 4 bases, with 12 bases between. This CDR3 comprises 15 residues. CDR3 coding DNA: TGTGCCAGCAGTTTTAGTCTAGCTCGCACCGGGGAGCTGTTTTTT. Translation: CASSFSLARTGELFF.

The CDR3 nucleotides read TGTGCCAGCGGTGTGACAGGGGTCGGACAGCCCCAGCATTTT. The encoded protein is CASGVTGVGQPQHF. The chain has TRBV5-6 and TRBJ1-5, with 8 bases lining up with TRBD1. This CDR3 comprises 14 residues. Germline V lookup: CDR1 SGHDT, CDR2 YYEEEE. Losses at the gene ends were 7 bases for V and 7 bases for J; bases not matched to a gene: 10.

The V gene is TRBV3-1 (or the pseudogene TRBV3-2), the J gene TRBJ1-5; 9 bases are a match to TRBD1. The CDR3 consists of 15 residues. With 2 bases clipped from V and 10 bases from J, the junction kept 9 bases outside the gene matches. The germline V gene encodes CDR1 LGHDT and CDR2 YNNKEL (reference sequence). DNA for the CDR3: TGTGCCAGCAGCCAAAGGGGACAGGGTAGGAGCCCCCAGCATTTT. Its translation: CASSQRGQGRSPQHF.

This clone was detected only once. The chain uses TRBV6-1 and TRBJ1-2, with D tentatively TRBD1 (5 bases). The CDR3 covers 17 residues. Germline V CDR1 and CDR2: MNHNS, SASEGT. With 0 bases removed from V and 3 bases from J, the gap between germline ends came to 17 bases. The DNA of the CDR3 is TGTGCCAGCAGTGAAGCGCTTCGGGGAGGAGGGGACTATGGCTACACCTTC. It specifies CASSEALRGGGDYGYTF.

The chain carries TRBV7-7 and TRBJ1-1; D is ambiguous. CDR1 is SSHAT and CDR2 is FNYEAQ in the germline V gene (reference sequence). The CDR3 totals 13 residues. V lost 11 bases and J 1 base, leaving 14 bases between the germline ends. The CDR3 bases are TGTGCCGTCGCGCGGGATCAGAACACTGAAGCTTTCTTT. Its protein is CAVARDQNTEAFF.

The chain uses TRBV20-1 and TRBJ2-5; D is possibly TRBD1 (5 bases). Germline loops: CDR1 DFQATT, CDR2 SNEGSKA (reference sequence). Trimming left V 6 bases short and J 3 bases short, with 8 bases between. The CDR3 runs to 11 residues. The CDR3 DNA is TGCAGTGCCCAGGGTAAAGAGACCCAGTACTTC. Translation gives CSAQGKETQYF.

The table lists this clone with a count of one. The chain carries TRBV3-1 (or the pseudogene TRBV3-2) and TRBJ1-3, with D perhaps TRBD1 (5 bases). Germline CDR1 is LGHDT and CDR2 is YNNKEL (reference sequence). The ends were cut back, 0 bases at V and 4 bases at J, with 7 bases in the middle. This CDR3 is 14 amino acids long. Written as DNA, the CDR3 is TGTGCCAGCAGCCAAGACAGGGCAGGAAACACCATATATTTT. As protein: CASSQDRAGNTIYF.

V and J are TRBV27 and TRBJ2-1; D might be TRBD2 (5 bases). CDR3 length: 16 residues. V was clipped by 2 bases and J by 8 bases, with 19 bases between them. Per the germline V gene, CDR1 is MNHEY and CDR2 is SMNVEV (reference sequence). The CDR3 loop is CASSLTRVPTGDEQFF. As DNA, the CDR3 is TGTGCCAGCAGTTTAACTAGGGTTCCAACTGGGGATGAGCAGTTCTTC.

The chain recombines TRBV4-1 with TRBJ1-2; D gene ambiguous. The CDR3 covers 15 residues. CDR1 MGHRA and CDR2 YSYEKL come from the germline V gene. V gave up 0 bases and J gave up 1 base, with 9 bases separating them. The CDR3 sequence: CASSQDGERNYGYTF. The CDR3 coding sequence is TGCGCCAGCAGCCAAGATGGTGAGCGTAACTATGGCTACACCTTC.

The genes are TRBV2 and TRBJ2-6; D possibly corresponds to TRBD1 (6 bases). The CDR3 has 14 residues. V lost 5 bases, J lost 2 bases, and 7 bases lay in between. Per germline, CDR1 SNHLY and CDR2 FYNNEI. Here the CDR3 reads CASSTGPGANVLTF. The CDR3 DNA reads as TGTGCCAGCAGTACAGGGCCTGGGGCCAACGTCCTGACTTTC.

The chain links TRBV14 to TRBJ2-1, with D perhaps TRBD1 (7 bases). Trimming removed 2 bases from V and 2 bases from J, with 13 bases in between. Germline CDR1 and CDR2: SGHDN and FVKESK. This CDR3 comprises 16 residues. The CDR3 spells CASSQQGGKTYNEQFF. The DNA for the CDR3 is TGTGCCAGCAGCCAACAGGGGGGAAAGACCTACAATGAGCAGTTCTTC.

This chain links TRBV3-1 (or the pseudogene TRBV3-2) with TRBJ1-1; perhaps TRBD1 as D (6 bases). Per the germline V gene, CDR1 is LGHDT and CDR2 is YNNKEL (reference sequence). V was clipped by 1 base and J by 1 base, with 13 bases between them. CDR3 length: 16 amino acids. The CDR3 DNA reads TGTGCCAGCAGCCAAGGCGATCGACAGGCGAACACTGAAGCTTTCTTT. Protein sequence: CASSQGDRQANTEAFF.

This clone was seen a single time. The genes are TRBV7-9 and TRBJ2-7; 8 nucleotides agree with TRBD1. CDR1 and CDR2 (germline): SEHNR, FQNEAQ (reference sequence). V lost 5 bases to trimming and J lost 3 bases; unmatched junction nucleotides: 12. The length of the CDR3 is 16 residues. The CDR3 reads CASSPPLTGDRYEQYF. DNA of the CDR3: TGTGCCAGCAGCCCTCCTTTGACAGGGGATCGCTACGAGCAGTACTTC. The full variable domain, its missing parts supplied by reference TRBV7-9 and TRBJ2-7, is DTGVSQNPRHKITKRGQNVTFRCDPISEHNRLYWYRQTLGQGPEFLTYFQNEAQLEKSRLLSDRFSAERPKGSFSTLEIQRTEQGDSAMYLCASSPPLTGDRYEQYFGPGTRLTVT.

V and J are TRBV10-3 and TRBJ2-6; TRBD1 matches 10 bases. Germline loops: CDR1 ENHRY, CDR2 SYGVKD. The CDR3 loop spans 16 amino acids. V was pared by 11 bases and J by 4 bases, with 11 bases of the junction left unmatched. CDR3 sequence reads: CAARPGTGAGANVLTF. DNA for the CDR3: TGTGCCGCCCGTCCCGGGACAGGGGCCGGGGCCAACGTCCTGACTTTC.